This paragraph covers one T cell receptor (beta chain) sequence. Its cognate antigen is unknown. In TCRdb, the 5' RACE reads were re-called with MiXCR into one record per CDR3 protein. The sample lists a few hundred thousand distinct CDR3 sequences, roughly a tenth occurring once. The CDR3 has 14 residues. The V end lost 6 bases, the J end lost 5 bases, and 14 bases lay between the germline ends. The source of the sample is a study of CD8 T cells in ankylosing spondylitis. General observations from the study: Clones linked to disease were reported to show significant enrichment in matched ankylosing spondylitis synovial fluid. It appeared that ankylosing spondylitis blood was characterized by a TCR beta motif of roughly 8 highly homologous variants. Disease-linked clones were found to be CD8+ and relatively rare in peripheral blood. Earlier reports found some motif variants in synovial fluid and blood in reactive arthritis.

This chain links TRBV12-3 or TRBV12-4 with TRBJ2-1, with a possible D match to TRBD2 (7 bases). Sequenced input: blood, either unsorted or a sorted T cell fraction (not recorded which). This clonotype originated in a male donor with ankylosing spondylitis or in good health (not recorded which). The CDR3 coding sequence is TGTGCCAGCAGAACGGGGGGCGTCAACAATGAGCAGTTCTTC. This sequence encodes CASRTGGVNNEQFF.